This is a list of T cell receptor beta chains from one sample in a study of CD8 T cells in Susac syndrome. TCRdb ran MiXCR on the immunoSEQ multiplex PCR reads and lists one entry per CDR3 protein. Altogether approximately 190,000 distinct CDR3 sequences are present, more than 85% being singletons, with the ten largest covering around 0.16%. The sequencing sample was made of CD8+ T cells from PBMCs. These receptors came from a human donor with Susac syndrome. The CDR3 runs from the conserved cysteine through the conserved F or W. D genes are given only for firm matches. Size tells how often a clone was seen (once, few, many) or the class of an expanded clone, and some rows leave it out.

.,TRBJ2-2,TRBV3-1,.,TGTGCCAGCAGCCAAACTGCTAGTAACACCGGGGAGCTGTTTTTT,CASSQTASNTGELFF
.,TRBJ1-5,TRBV15,.,TGTGCCACCAGCAGACCCGACAGTAATCAGCCCCAGCATTTT,CATSRPDSNQPQHF
TRBD1,TRBJ2-6,TRBV18,.,TGTGCCAGCTCACTATCCTACGGGACAGGGTCCTCTGGGGCCAACGTCCTGACTTTC,CASSLSYGTGSSGANVLTF
.,TRBJ2-3,TRBV25-1,.,TGTGCCAGCAGTTCAGCGGGTGGCACAGATACGCAGTATTTT,CASSSAGGTDTQYF
.,TRBJ2-3,TRBV3-1,.,TGTGCCAGCAGCCAATGGTTTGCGGGAACAAACACAGATACGCAGTATTTT,CASSQWFAGTNTDTQYF
.,TRBJ1-2,TRBV19,.,TGTGCCAGTGGGGACGGCTACACCTTC,CASGDGYTF
TRBD1,TRBJ1-6,TRBV27,.,TGTGCCAGCAGTTTGTCCCTAAGAAGCGGACAGGGGATCAATTCACCCCTCCACTTT,CASSLSLRSGQGINSPLHF
TRBD2,TRBJ2-1,TRBV18,.,TGTGCCAGCTCACTAGCGGGAGGGCTCTACAATGAGCAGTTCTTC,CASSLAGGLYNEQFF
TRBD1,TRBJ2-2,TRBV7-9,.,TGTGCCAGCAGCCCCGGACAGGGGGTTTCCGGGGAGCTGTTTTTT,CASSPGQGVSGELFF
.,TRBJ2-2,TRBV15,.,TGTGCCACCAGCAGAGATCTTGGGGAAACCGGGGAGCTGTTTTTT,CATSRDLGETGELFF
.,TRBJ1-6,TRBV20-1,.,TGCAGTGCTAGAGATCAGGGTTCCTATAATTCACCCCTCCACTTT,CSARDQGSYNSPLHF
.,TRBJ2-6,TRBV13,.,TGTGCCAGCAGCTCCCGGGGATTCGCTGGGGCCAACGTCCTGACTTTC,CASSSRGFAGANVLTF
.,TRBJ1-2,TRBV29-1,.,TGCAGCGTCGGGGACTCACCTGCGAGCTACACCTTC,CSVGDSPASYTF
.,TRBJ2-1,TRBV3-1,.,TGTGCCAGCAGCCACGGGGGAACGGATAACAATGAGCAGTTCTTC,CASSHGGTDNNEQFF
TRBD1,TRBJ1-4,TRBV28,.,TGTGCCAGCACCCGTATCGGGACAGGAGAAAAACTGTTTTTT,CASTRIGTGEKLFF
.,TRBJ2-1,TRBV20-1,.,TGCAGTGTAAACCCCAACGTAGGGATGAATGAGCAGTTCTTC,CSVNPNVGMNEQFF
TRBD1,TRBJ2-7,TRBV5-6,.,TGTGCCAGCAGCTTGGACAGGGGTTACCTCTCCTACGAGCAGTACTTC,CASSLDRGYLSYEQYF
.,TRBJ2-1,TRBV7-3,.,TGTGCCAGCAGCTTAACGAGGAAGGACGATGAGCAGTTCTTC,CASSLTRKDDEQFF
TRBD1,TRBJ2-5,TRBV15,.,TGTGCCACCAGCCCACAGGGGTCGCCGGCAGAGACCCAGTACTTC,CATSPQGSPAETQYF
TRBD2,TRBJ2-5,TRBV4-1,.,TGCGCCAGCAGCCAAGAAGAGCGGGGGGGCCAGGAGACCCAGTACTTC,CASSQEERGGQETQYF
.,TRBJ1-1,TRBV18,.,TGTGCCAGCTCATCTAGGGGGGACACTGAAGCTTTCTTT,CASSSRGDTEAFF
.,TRBJ2-7,TRBV5-4,.,TGTGCCAGCAGCTTGGTTGCCTTGGGGGCGGAGGAGCAGTACTTC,CASSLVALGAEEQYF
.,TRBJ2-7,TRBV12-3/TRBV12-4,.,TGTGCCAGCAGTTTAGCGCTAGGGGGGGATCCCTTTTACGAGCAGTACTTC,CASSLALGGDPFYEQYF
.,TRBJ2-1,TRBV7-9,.,TGTGCCAGCAGCATACTAGCTCCCTCCTACAATGAGCAGTTCTTC,CASSILAPSYNEQFF
TRBD2,TRBJ2-1,TRBV2,few,TGTGCCAGCAGTGGTCTAGCGGGAGGGCTCAATGAGCAGTTCTTC,CASSGLAGGLNEQFF
.,TRBJ2-7,TRBV6-5,.,TGTGCCAGCAGGGACGGTGGGGGCGAGCAGTACTTC,CASRDGGGEQYF
TRBD2,TRBJ2-5,TRBV4-1,.,TGCGCCAGCAGCCATCCCCCAGGACTAGCGAGGGAGACCCAGTACTTC,CASSHPPGLARETQYF
.,TRBJ2-1,TRBV12-3/TRBV12-4,.,TGTGCCAGCAGTTTAGTGGGAGTTCTGGGCAATGAGCAGTTCTTC,CASSLVGVLGNEQFF
.,TRBJ2-1,TRBV29-1,.,TGCAGCGTTGAAGGCGGGGGGACAGGTCGCTCCTACAATGAGCAGTTCTTC,CSVEGGGTGRSYNEQFF
.,TRBJ1-1,TRBV4-1,.,TGCGCCAGCAGCCGTTTCTTAGGGGAAAACACTGAAGCTTTCTTT,CASSRFLGENTEAFF